This TCR beta chain appears in the sequencing data of a study of Ad26.COV2.S vaccination and SARS-CoV-2 variants. This CDR3 spans 15 amino acids. Looked up from germline, CDR1 is MNHEY and CDR2 is SVGAGI. The V end was cut by 2 bases, the J end by 9 bases, with 17 bases between. Noted treatment: around 19 received Ad26.COV2.S at low or high dose, single or two shots; several received placebo; per-sample allocation not given. Sampling occurred on day 63 after the first vaccine or placebo injection. Wuhan-strain SARS-CoV-2 spike was expressed by the Ad26 vector that made up the vaccine. Produced via immunoSEQ multiplex PCR; TCRdb's table is partial and in-frame only. This table has around 240,000 clones, 88% appearing once.

This clonotype originated in a person between 18 and 59 years old who received the Ad26.COV2.S COVID-19 vaccine or a placebo. The starting material was peripheral blood, obtained in a trial of Ad26.COV2.S vaccine versus placebo. The V call is TRBV6-5, the J call TRBJ2-1; D possibly corresponds to TRBD2 (6 bases). Written as DNA, the CDR3 is TGTGCCAGCAGTTACGGCCGGGGCCGGGGGAGTGAGCAGTTCTTC. It encodes CASSYGRGRGSEQFF.